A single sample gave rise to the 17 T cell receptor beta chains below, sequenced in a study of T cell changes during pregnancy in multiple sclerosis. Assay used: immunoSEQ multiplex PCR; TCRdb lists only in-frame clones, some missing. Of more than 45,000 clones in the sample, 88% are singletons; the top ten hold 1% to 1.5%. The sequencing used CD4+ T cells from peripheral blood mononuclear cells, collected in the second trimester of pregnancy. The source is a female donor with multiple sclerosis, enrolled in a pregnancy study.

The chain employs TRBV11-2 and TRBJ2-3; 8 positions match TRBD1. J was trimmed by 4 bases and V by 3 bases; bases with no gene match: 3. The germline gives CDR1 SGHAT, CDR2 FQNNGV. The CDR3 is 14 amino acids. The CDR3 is CASSLTGASDTQYF. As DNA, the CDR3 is TGTGCCAGCAGCTTGACAGGGGCCTCAGATACGCAGTATTTT. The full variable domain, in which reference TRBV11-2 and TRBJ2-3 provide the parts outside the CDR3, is EAGVAQSPRYKIIEKRQSVAFWCNPISGHATLYWYQQILGQGPKLLIQFQNNGVVDDSQLPKDRFSAERLKGVDSTLKIQPAKLEDSAVYLCASSLTGASDTQYFGPGTRLTVL.

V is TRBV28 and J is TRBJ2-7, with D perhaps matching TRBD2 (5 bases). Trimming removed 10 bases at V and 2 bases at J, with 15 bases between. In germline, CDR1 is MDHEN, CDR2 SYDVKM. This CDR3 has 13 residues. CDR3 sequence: CATTEAQPYEQYF. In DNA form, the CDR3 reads TGTGCCACGACGGAGGCACAGCCCTACGAGCAGTACTTC.

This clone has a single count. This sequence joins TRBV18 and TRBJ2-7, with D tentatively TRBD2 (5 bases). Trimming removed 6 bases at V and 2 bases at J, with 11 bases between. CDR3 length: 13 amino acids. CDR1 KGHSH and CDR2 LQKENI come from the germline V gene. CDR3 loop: CASSIGSAYEQYF. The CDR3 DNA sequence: TGTGCCAGCTCCATTGGGAGTGCCTACGAGCAGTACTTC. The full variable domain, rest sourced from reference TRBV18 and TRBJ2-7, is NAGVMQNPRHLVRRRGQEARLRCSPMKGHSHVYWYRQLPEEGLKFMVYLQKENIIDESGMPKERFSAEFPKEGPSILRIQQVVRGDSAAYFCASSIGSAYEQYFGPGTRLTVT.

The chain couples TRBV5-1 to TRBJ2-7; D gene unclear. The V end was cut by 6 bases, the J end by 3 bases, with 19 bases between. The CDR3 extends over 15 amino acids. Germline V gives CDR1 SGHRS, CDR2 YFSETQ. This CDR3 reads CASTTDGQVLYEQYF. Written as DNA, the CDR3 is TGCGCCAGCACTACAGACGGTCAAGTACTCTACGAGCAGTACTTC. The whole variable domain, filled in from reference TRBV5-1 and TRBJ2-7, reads KAGVTQTPRYLIKTRGQQVTLSCSPISGHRSVSWYQQTPGQGLQFLFEYFSETQRNKGNFPGRFSGRQFSNSRSEMNVSTLELGDSALYLCASTTDGQVLYEQYFGPGTRLTVT.

DNA for the CDR3: TGTGCCAGCTCAGAAAACAGGGGAAATCAGCCCCAGCATTTT. It encodes CASSENRGNQPQHF. The chain recombines TRBV18 with TRBJ1-5, with 7 bases matching TRBD1. The V segment lost 5 bases and the J segment 4 bases; nucleotides outside the gene matches: 5. CDR3 length: 14 amino acids. CDR1 and CDR2 (germline): KGHSH, LQKENI.

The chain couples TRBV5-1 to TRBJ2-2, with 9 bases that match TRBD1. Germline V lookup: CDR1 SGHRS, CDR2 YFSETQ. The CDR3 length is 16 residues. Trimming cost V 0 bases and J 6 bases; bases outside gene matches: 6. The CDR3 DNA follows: TGCGCCAGCAGCTTGGTGGGACAGGGTCTCGCCGGGGAGCTGTTTTTT. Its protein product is CASSLVGQGLAGELFF.

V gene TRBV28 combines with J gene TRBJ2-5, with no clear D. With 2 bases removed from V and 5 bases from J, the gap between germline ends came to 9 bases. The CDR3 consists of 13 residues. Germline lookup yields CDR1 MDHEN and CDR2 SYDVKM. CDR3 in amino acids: CASSLVTRETQYF. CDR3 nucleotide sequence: TGTGCCAGCAGTTTAGTTACCAGGGAGACCCAGTACTTC.

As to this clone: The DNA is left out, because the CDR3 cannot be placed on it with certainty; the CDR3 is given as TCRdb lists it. CDR3 region: CASSELVAGGIVYF. This chain joins TRBV25-1 and TRBJ2-7; TRBD2, the D gene given by the table, was not confirmed from the DNA. CDR1 is MGHDK and CDR2 is SYGVNS in the germline V gene. The CDR3 length equals 14 residues, ends included.

The CDR3 spells CASSFRAGTAPTGELFF. Here the CDR3 DNA reads TGCGCCAGCAGCTTCCGAGCCGGGACAGCCCCCACCGGGGAGCTGTTTTTT. V gene TRBV5-1 combines with J gene TRBJ2-2, with 7 bases identical to TRBD1. The V segment lost 2 bases and the J segment 4 bases; nucleotides outside the gene matches: 11. CDR1 SGHRS and CDR2 YFSETQ come from the germline V gene. This CDR3 is built from 17 residues.

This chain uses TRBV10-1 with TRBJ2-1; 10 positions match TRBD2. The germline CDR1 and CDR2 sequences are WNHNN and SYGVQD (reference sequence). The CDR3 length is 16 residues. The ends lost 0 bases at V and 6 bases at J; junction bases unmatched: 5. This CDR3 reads CASSESRTSGGNEQFF. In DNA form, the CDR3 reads TGCGCCAGCAGTGAGTCCCGGACTAGCGGAGGCAATGAGCAGTTCTTC.

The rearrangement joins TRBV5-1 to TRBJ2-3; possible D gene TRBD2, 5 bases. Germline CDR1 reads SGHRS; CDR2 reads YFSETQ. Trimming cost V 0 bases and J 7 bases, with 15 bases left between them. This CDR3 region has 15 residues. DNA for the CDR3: TGCGCCAGCAGCTTGGACGCGGGCCCGCTAAATACGCAGTATTTT. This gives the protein CASSLDAGPLNTQYF. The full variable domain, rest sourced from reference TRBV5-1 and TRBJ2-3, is KAGVTQTPRYLIKTRGQQVTLSCSPISGHRSVSWYQQTPGQGLQFLFEYFSETQRNKGNFPGRFSGRQFSNSRSEMNVSTLELGDSALYLCASSLDAGPLNTQYFGPGTRLTVL.

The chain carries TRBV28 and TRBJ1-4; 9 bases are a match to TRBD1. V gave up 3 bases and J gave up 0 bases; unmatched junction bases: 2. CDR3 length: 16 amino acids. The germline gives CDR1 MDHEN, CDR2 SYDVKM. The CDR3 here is CASSFRTGATNEKLFF. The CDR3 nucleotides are TGTGCCAGCAGTTTCCGGACAGGGGCAACTAATGAAAAACTGTTTTTT.

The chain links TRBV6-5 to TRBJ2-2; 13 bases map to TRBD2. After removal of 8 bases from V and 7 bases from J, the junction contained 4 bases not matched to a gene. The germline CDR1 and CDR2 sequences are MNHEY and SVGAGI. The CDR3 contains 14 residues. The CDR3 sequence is CASGLAGAFGELFF. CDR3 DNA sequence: TGTGCCAGCGGACTAGCGGGAGCGTTCGGGGAGCTGTTTTTT.

CDR3 loop: CASGRTGSAGNTIYF. Here the CDR3 DNA reads TGTGCTAGTGGCCGGACAGGATCTGCGGGAAACACCATATATTTT. The V and J genes are TRBV12-5 and TRBJ1-3; 7 bases fit TRBD1. CDR1 and CDR2 from the germline V gene are LGHNT and FRNRAP. The CDR3 has 15 residues. V lost 6 bases to trimming and J lost 4 bases; unmatched junction nucleotides: 9. The variable domain in full, completed from reference TRBV12-5 and TRBJ1-3, reads DARVTQTPRHKVTEMGQEVTMRCQPILGHNTVFWYRQTMMQGLELLAYFRNRAPLDDSGMPKDRFSAEMPDATLATLKIQPSEPRDSAVYFCASGRTGSAGNTIYFGEGSWLTVV.

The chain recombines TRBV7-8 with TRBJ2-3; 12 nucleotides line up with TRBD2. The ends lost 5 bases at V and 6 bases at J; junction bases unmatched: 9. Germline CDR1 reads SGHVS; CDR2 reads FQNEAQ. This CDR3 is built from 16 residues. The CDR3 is CASSARTSGVGDTQYF. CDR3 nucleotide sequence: TGTGCCAGCAGCGCCAGGACTAGCGGGGTGGGGGATACGCAGTATTTT.

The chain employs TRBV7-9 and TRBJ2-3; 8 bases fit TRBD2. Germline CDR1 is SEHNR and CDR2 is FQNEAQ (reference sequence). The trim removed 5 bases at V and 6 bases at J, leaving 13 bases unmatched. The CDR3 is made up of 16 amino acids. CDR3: CASSQDIAGSSDTQYF. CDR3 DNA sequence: TGTGCCAGCAGCCAAGATATAGCGGGATCTTCGGATACGCAGTATTTT.

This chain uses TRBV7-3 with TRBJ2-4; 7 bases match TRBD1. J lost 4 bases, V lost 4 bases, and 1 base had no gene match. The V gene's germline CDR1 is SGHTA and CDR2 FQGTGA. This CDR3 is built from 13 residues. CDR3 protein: CASSSDRKNIQYF. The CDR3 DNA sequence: TGTGCCAGCAGCTCGGACAGGAAAAACATTCAGTACTTC. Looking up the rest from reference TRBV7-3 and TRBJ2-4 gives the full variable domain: GAGVSQTPSNKVTEKGKYVELRCDPISGHTALYWYRQSLGQGPEFLIYFQGTGAADDSGLPNDRFFAVRPEGSVSTLKIQRTERGDSAVYLCASSSDRKNIQYFGAGTRLSVL.